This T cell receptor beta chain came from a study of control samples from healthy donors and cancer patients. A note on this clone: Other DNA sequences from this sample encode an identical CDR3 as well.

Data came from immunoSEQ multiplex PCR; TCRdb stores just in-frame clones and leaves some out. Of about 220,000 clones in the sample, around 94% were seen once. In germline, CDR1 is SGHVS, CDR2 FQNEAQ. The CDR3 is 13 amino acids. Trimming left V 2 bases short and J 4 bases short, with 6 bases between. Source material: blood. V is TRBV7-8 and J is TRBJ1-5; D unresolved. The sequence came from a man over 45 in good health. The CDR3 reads CASSLRGNQPQHF. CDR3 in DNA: TGTGCCAGCAGCTTACGAGGGAATCAGCCCCAGCATTTT. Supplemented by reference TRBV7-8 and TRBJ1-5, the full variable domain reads GAGVSQSPRYKVAKRGQDVALRCDPISGHVSLFWYQQALGQGPEFLTYFQNEAQLDKSGLPSDRFFAERPEGSVSTLKIQRTQQEDSAVYLCASSLRGNQPQHFGDGTRLSIL.